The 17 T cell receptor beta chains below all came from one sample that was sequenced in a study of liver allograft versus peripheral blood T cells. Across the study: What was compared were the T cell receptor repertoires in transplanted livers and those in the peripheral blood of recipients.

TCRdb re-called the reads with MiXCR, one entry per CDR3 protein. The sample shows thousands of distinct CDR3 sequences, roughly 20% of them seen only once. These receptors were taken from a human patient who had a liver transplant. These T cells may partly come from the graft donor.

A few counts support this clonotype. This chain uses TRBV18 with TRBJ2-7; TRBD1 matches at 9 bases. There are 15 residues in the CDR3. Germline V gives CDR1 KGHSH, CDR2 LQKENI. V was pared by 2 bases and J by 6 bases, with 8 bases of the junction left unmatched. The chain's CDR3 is CASSPRRDRAGEQYF. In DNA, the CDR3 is TGTGCCAGCTCACCAAGAAGGGACAGGGCGGGCGAGCAGTACTTC.

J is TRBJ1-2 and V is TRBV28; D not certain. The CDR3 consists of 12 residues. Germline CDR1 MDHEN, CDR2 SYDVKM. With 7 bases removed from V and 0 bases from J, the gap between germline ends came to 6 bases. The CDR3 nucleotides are TGTGCCAGCACGGCGACTAACTATGGCTACACCTTC. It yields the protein CASTATNYGYTF.

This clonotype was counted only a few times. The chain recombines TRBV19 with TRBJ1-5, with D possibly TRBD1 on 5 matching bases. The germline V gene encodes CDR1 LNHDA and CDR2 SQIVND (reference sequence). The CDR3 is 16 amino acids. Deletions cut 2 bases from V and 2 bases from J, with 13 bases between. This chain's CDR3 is CASSILAGTRNQPQHF. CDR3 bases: TGTGCCAGTAGTATATTGGCAGGGACGCGCAATCAGCCCCAGCATTTT.

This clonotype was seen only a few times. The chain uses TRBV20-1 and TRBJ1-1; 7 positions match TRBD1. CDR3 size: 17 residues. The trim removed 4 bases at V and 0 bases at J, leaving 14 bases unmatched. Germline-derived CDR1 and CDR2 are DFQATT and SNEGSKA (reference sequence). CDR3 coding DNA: TGCAGTGCTAATAGTGTAAGGCAGGGGGATTTGAACACTGAAGCTTTCTTT. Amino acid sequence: CSANSVRQGDLNTEAFF.

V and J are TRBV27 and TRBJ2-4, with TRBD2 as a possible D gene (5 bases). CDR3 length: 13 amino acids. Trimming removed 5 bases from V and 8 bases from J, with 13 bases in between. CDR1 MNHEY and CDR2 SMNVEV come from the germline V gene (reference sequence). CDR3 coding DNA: TGTGCCAGCAGTCCCACTAGTGGTGACATTCAGTACTTC. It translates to CASSPTSGDIQYF.

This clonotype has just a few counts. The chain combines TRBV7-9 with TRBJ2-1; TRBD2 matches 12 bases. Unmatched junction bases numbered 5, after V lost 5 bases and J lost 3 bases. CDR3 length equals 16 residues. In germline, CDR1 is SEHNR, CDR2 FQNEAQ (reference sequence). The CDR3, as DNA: TGTGCCAGCAGCCTGCTAGCGGGGGGGAGCTACAATGAGCAGTTCTTC. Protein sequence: CASSLLAGGSYNEQFF.

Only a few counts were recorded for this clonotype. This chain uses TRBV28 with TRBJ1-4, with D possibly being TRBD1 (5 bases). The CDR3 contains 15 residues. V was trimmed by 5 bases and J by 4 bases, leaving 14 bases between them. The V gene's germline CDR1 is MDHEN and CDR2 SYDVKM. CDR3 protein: CASSTHGGGNEKLFF. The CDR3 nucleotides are TGTGCCAGCAGTACTCACGGGGGGGGTAATGAAAAACTGTTTTTT.

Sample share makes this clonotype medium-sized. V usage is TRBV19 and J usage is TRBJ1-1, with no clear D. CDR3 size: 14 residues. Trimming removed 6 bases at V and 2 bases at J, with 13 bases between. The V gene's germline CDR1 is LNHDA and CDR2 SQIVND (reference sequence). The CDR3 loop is CASRHDGENTEAFF. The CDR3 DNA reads TGTGCCAGTAGACACGATGGGGAAAACACTGAAGCTTTCTTT.

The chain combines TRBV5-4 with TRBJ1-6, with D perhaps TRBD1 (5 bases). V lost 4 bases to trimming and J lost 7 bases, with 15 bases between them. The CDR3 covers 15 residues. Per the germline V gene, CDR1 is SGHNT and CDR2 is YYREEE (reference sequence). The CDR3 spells CASSIQGLVNSPLHF. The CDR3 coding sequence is TGTGCCAGCAGCATCCAGGGCCTAGTGAATTCACCCCTCCACTTT.

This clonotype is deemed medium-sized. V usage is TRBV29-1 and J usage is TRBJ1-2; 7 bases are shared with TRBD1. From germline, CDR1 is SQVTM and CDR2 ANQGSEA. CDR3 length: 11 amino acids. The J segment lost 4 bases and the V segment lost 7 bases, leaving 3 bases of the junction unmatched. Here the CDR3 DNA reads TGCAGCGCGACAGGGACCTATGGCTACACCTTC. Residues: CSATGTYGYTF.

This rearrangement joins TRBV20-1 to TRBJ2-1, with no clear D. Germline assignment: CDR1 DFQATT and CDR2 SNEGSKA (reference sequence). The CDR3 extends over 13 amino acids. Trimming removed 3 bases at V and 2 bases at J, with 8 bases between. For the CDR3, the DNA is TGCAGTGCTAGCTGGCATGCCTACAATGAGCAGTTCTTC. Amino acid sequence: CSASWHAYNEQFF.

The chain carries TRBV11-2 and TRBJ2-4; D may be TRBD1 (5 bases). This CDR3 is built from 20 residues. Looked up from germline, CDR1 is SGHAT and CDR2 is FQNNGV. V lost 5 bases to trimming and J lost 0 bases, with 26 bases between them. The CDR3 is CASSPAPPTGDPSAKNIQYF. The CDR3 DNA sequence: TGTGCCAGCAGCCCAGCTCCCCCCACAGGCGACCCTTCAGCCAAAAACATTCAGTACTTC. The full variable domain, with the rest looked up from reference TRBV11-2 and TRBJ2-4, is EAGVAQSPRYKIIEKRQSVAFWCNPISGHATLYWYQQILGQGPKLLIQFQNNGVVDDSQLPKDRFSAERLKGVDSTLKIQPAKLEDSAVYLCASSPAPPTGDPSAKNIQYFGAGTRLSVL.

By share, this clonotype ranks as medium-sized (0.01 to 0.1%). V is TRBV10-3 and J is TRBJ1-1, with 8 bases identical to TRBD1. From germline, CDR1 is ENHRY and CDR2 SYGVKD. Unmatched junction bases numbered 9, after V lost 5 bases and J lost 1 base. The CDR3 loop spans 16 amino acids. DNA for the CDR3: TGTGCCATCAGTCAATTTCCGGGACAGGAGAACACTGAAGCTTTCTTT. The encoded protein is CAISQFPGQENTEAFF.

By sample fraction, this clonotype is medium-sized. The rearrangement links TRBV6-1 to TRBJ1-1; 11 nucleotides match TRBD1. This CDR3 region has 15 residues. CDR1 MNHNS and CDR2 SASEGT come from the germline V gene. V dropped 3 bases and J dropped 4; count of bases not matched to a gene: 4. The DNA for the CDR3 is TGTGCCAGCAGTGAGTATGGGACAGGGGGCACTGAAGCTTTCTTT. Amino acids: CASSEYGTGGTEAFF.

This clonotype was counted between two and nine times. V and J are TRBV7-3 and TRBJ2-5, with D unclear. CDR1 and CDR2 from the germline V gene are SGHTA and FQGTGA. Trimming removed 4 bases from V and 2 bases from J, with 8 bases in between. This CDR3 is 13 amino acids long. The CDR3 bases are TGTGCCAGCAGCTCCCGACAACAAGAGACCCAGTACTTC. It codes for CASSSRQQETQYF.

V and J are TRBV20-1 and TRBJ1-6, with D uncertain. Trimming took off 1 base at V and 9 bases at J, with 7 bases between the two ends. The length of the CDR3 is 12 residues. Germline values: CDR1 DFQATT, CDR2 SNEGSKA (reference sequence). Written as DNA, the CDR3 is TGCAGTGCTAGAGCGGCGGGTTCACCCCTCCACTTT. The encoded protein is CSARAAGSPLHF.

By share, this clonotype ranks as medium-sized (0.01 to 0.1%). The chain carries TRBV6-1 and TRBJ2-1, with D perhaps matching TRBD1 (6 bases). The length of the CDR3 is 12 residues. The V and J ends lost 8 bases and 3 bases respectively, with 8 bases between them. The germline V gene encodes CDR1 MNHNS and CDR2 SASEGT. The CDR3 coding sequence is TGTGCCAGCGAGGGGGTCTACAATGAGCAGTTCTTC. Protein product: CASEGVYNEQFF.